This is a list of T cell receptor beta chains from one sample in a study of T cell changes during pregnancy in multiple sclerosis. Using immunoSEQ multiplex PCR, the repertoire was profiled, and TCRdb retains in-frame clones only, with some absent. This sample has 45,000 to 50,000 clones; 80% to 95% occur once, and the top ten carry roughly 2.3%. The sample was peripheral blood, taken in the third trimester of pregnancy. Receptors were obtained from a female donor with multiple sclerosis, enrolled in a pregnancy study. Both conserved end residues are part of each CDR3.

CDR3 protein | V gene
CASSAGVGQKAYEQYF | TRBV7-2
CASSSSSGGGETQYF | TRBV5-1
CASSPRGAGGNNEQFF | TRBV9
CASSAFPGKNEQFF | TRBV6-1
CASSPWFRDGYTF | TRBV14
CASTFSQGVNTEAFF | TRBV6-6
CASSEGAGSEETQYF | TRBV2
CSVEDPVQGTREAFF | TRBV29-1
CASSVGAGTATNYGYTF | TRBV9
CASSNSPYGYTF | TRBV6-6
CASSPDRGTEAFF | TRBV18
CASSSTFNGVILHGYTF | TRBV13
CASSDFSGDYNEQFF | TRBV6-1
CASSFPQGFAYNEQFF | TRBV7-9
CASSPARDSFFSDTQYF | TRBV7-9
CASSPPVVQGYTF | TRBV7-2
CASSFPWDRGNRRTEAFF | TRBV11-2
CASSQDGASGYNEQFF | TRBV4-3
CASSYSEGYYEQYF | TRBV6-5
CASSYQASGSNEQFF | TRBV6-5
CASSIGGGGSSAETQYF | TRBV28
CASSIGQGPYEQYF | TRBV5-1
CSATRGSEQFF | TRBV20-1
CASSRDRDIIQNIQYF | TRBV13
CASRMGGDTQYF | TRBV6-1
CASSLGTGVAFF | TRBV7-9
CASSQEAGLLIYGYTF | TRBV4-1
CASNPSGLNTEAFF | TRBV27
CASSLEDSPGANVLTF | TRBV7-9
CASSPRTEISTDTQYF | TRBV19
CASSVSQGGHEQYF | TRBV2
CASVGRGQDTEAFF | TRBV28
CASSLGSLGGREQYF | TRBV7-6
CASSELGQQNTEAFF | TRBV2
CASSPWGLTGEPQHF | TRBV28
CASSFPGTGLADTQYF | TRBV11-1
CSVVSWATDTQYF | TRBV29-1
CASKTSGRALAEQYF | TRBV7-2
CASSLALNSGIAYEQYF | TRBV7-9
CASSLGTSYNEQFF | TRBV18
CASSYMGQVGSGANVLTF | TRBV4-1
CASSILAGGGEQYF | TRBV19
CASSRTPPSTNEKLFF | TRBV28
CASRPPGGPNYGYTF | TRBV27
CASSLSSGLATTGQLFF | TRBV27
CASSPISRNTEAFF | TRBV18
CASSEGQGGGQPQHF | TRBV6-1
CASSLSGLAGYEQYF | TRBV28
CSSLGGSSYNEQFF | TRBV29-1
CASSDGLAGGKNEQYF | TRBV18
CASSATSGLHNEQFF | TRBV9
CAISSPSVNTGELFF | TRBV10-3